This passage covers 5 T cell receptor beta chains from one sample sequenced in a study of CD8 T cells in Susac syndrome. It was with random hexamers that 0.5 to 1 ug RNA was reverse transcribed. TCRdb re-called the immunoSEQ multiplex PCR reads through MiXCR, storing one row per CDR3 protein. The data contain over 100,000 distinct CDR3 sequences, roughly 95% of them singletons. The specimen was CD4+ T cells from PBMCs. Every receptor here comes from a human donor in good health.

The rearrangement uses TRBV7-2 and TRBJ1-1; D gene uncertain. With 5 bases removed from V and 4 bases from J, the gap between germline ends came to 11 bases. The CDR3 length is 13 residues. The germline V gene encodes CDR1 SGHTA and CDR2 FQGNSA. DNA of the CDR3: TGTGCCAGCAGCCCCGAGTGGGGCACTGAAGCTTTCTTT. Translated: CASSPEWGTEAFF. Full variable domain (remainder filled in from reference TRBV7-2 and TRBJ1-1): GAGVSQSPSNKVTEKGKDVELRCDPISGHTALYWYRQSLGQGLEFLIYFQGNSAPDKSGLPSDRFSAERTGGSVSTLTIQRTQQEDSAVYLCASSPEWGTEAFFGQGTRLTVV.

The chain carries TRBV24-1 and TRBJ1-1; TRBD1 aligns across 10 bases. Germline CDR1 reads KGHDR; CDR2 reads SFDVKD. Trimming at V came to 7 bases and at J to 5 bases, leaving 12 bases not matched to a gene. The CDR3 has 16 amino acids. As DNA, the CDR3 is TGTGCCACCAGGCCCGGGACAGGGGTTCGAAGGACTGAAGCTTTCTTT. Its translation: CATRPGTGVRRTEAFF.

Only one count was recorded for this clonotype. This chain joins TRBV20-1 and TRBJ2-7, with 8 bases identical to TRBD1. CDR3 size: 13 residues. After removal of 6 bases from V and 3 bases from J, the junction contained 7 bases not matched to a gene. CDR1 and CDR2 (germline): DFQATT, SNEGSKA (reference sequence). The CDR3 DNA reads TGCAGTGCCATGGGACAGGCTCTCTACGAGCAGTACTTC. As protein: CSAMGQALYEQYF.

This chain links TRBV23-1 with TRBJ2-3; D is ambiguous. TRBV23-1 is recorded as an ORF, its role being uncertain. CDR3 size: 15 residues. V was clipped by 4 bases and J by 0 bases, with 11 bases between them. This chain's CDR3 is CASSPVLNSTDTQYF. The CDR3, as DNA: TGCGCCAGCAGTCCTGTCTTAAACAGCACAGATACGCAGTATTTT.

The V gene is TRBV29-1, the J gene TRBJ2-7, with no clear D. CDR3 size: 12 residues. Trimming removed 8 bases from V and 2 bases from J, with 13 bases in between. Germline CDR1 SQVTM, CDR2 ANQGSEA. This CDR3 is CSTLSETYEQYF. The CDR3 coding sequence is TGCAGCACTTTATCAGAAACCTACGAGCAGTACTTC.